The present T cell receptor beta chain was sequenced within a study of vaccination and CD4 T cells after COVID-19 (dated by TCRdb to the early 2020s). Broadly, across the study: Convalescent patients had a positive SARS-CoV-2 result on nasal swab PCR, and of these patients, some 10 had mild disease and one had severe disease. Six males and four females were included in the convalescent cohort, with two Hispanic individuals, seven Caucasians, two Asians and one multiracial person represented. Participants got two doses of the Pfizer-BioNTech BNT162b2 vaccine (n=8) or two doses of the Moderna mRNA-1273 vaccine (n=2). Post-COVID blood samples were collected from convalescent patients a median of roughly 100 days after diagnosis, with a range of about 30 to 180 days. Post-vaccine blood samples were obtained a median of about 70 days after the second vaccine dose, with a range of roughly 12 to 250 days. Overlapping spike peptide pools from SARS-CoV-2 and from the common cold coronaviruses HCoV-NL63, HCoV-OC43 and HCoV-229E were used as culture stimuli. Control cultures received a CEFX viral epitope pool as the positive control, an HIV-1 Nef peptide pool as the negative control, or no peptide. In under 13 COVID-19 convalescent patients and a handful of infection-naive healthy vaccine recipients, researchers compared the spike-specific CD4+ TCR repertoire from before mRNA vaccination with the repertoire from after. Findings and caveats that apply to the study as a whole: Although the median number of SARS-CoV-2-reactive clonotypes went up from 21 after infection to around 39 after vaccination, the increase was not significant. Among the post-vaccine SARS-CoV-2-reactive clones in convalescent patients, a median around 85% showed up only after vaccination, which suggests vaccine-specific priming. Of the vaccine-specific clones found in convalescent patients, nearly all (304 of 307) were mono-reactive for SARS-CoV-2 spike instead of being cross-reactive with common cold coronaviruses. Relatively few convalescent patients were included in the study, and early timepoints after natural infection were not analyzed.

The treatment or condition label for this specimen denotes: roughly 11-day PBMC culture with coronavirus spike peptide pools or control peptides (ViraFEST assay). The study used the ViraFEST assay, which expanded antigen-specific T cells with peptide pools and then identified expanded clonotypes by TCR sequencing. The convalescent patients' positive SARS-CoV-2 PCR tests fell between March and December 2020, which was before the Alpha, Beta and Delta variants emerged in the United States. PBMCs were cultured at approximately 2 million per well in IMDM supplemented with roughly 5% human AB serum and 8 to 10 IU/ml IL-2, with 9.5 to 10 ug/ml peptide pools added. Half of the culture medium was replaced with fresh IL-2-containing medium on days 3 and 7. After roughly 9 days of culture, CD4+ T cells were isolated by negative selection with the EasySep CD4+ T cell isolation kit. Ficoll-Paque Plus gradient centrifugation was used to isolate PBMCs from whole blood, and the isolated PBMCs were then either used fresh or cryopreserved at -140C. Culture conditions were generally each tested in triplicate wells.

V and J lose 2 bases and 0 bases, and a span of 14 bases separates them. Including the terminal cysteine and phenylalanine, the CDR3 comprises 16 residues. Just the 48-base CDR3 DNA is kept, in frame starting at base 1. CDR1 LNHDA and CDR2 SQIVND are derived from the germline V gene (reference sequence). The library relied on PCR. TCR sequencing of DNA from cultured CD4+ T cells used the Oncomine TCR Beta short-read assay at the Johns Hopkins FTIC core. The QIAamp micro DNA kit was used to extract genomic DNA from the cultured CD4+ T cells. Oncomine TCR Beta libraries from cultured CD4+ T cells were pooled with unique dual indexes and sequenced on an Illumina iSeq 100. On the authors' methods: Non-productive sequences were removed, and CDR3s that did not start with C, did not end with F or W, or were shorter than 7 amino acids were discarded. The MANAFEST web application identified antigen-specific clonotypes by comparing peptide-stimulated wells against reference wells and other culture wells. An FDR below 0.05, an odds ratio above 5, and a productive frequency above 0.1% in at least two of three replicate wells were required for clones to be considered positive. A clonotype counted as cross-reactive if it showed significant expansion both in the SARS-CoV-2 spike wells and in at least one common cold coronavirus spike condition. Similarity between CDR3 sequences was evaluated in R version 3.6.1 using Levenshtein distances (stringdist) and unrooted phylogenetic trees (ape). The public reads were reprocessed in TCRdb via fastp at Q25 and MiXCR, keeping in-frame beta chains. Each CDR3 protein appears once, grouped with its most common genes and DNA. The V and J calls, along with clone size, are taken from TCRdb and not from the paper's own processing. This sample gives about 10,000 distinct CDR3 sequences in total; approximately 57% of them show up just once. 30% to 35% of the sample comes from the top ten.

This clonotype was picked up a small number of times. This clone's antigen is unknown. No base qualities exist here, and no much larger clone lies one base off it. This chain joins TRBV19 to TRBJ2-7; TRBD1 is a weak D gene call, 6 bases matching. The TCR sequence derives from a human donor who had recovered from COVID-19. The sample was CD4+ T cells from blood, cultured in vitro. The CDR3 region has the sequence CASSISATGSSYEQYF. DNA sequence: TGTGCCAGTAGTATATCCGCCACAGGGAGCTCCTACGAGCAGTACTTC.